This TCR beta chain was obtained from a study of cytomegalovirus exposure and HLA in healthy donors. PCR was performed using 60 Vbeta and 13 Jbeta primers. TCRdb's table, derived via immunoSEQ multiplex PCR, lists solely in-frame clones and lacks some. The sample lists about 120,000 clones, over 60% seen once, with approximately 3.5% in the top ten. CDR1 and CDR2 from the germline V gene are LNHNV and YYDKDF (reference sequence). V lost 0 bases and J lost 4, with 7 bases in between. The CDR3 spans 13 residues. This chain links TRBV15 with TRBJ2-7; no clear D gene. Material: PBMCs. The TCR was taken from a woman in her 30s in good health and CMV-seropositive. The CDR3, as DNA: TGTGCCACCAGCAGAGATTATCTTTACGAGCAGTACTTC. It encodes CATSRDYLYEQYF.